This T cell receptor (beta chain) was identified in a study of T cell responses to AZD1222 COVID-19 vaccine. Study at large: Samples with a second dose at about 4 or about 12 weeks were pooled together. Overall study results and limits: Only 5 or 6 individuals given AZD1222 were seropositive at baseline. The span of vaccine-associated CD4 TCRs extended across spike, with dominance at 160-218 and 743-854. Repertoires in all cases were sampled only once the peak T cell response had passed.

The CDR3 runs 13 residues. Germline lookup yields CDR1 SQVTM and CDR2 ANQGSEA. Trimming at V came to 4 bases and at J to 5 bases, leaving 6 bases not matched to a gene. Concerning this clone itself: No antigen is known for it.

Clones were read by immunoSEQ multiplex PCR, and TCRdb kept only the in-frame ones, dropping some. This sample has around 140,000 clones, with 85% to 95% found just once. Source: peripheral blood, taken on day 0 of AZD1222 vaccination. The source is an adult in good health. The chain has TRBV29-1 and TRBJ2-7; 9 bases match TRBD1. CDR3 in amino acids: CSVGGQGSNEQYF. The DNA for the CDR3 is TGCAGCGTTGGTGGACAGGGGAGCAACGAGCAGTACTTC.